The 13 T cell receptor beta chains listed next were all sequenced from one sample in a study of cytomegalovirus exposure and HLA in healthy donors. The study ran its PCR with 60 Vbeta and 13 Jbeta primers. Some clones are missing from TCRdb's copy, which holds only in-frame ones; the method was immunoSEQ multiplex PCR. The data contain tens of thousands of clones, about 76% of them seen just once; the ten biggest clones take up about 2.3%. Material for sequencing was PBMCs. The receptor source for this set is a female donor in good health and CMV-seronegative.

V gene TRBV6-6 combines with J gene TRBJ2-7; TRBD1 matches 8 bases. The CDR3 loop spans 14 amino acids. V lost 7 bases, J lost 6 bases, and 11 bases stayed unmatched. CDR1 is MNHNY, CDR2 SVGAGI, per germline (reference sequence). CDR3 coding DNA: TGTGCCAGCACCGGAACAGGGGGGCAGGGCGAGCAGTACTTC. Its translation: CASTGTGGQGEQYF.

By proportion, this clone is medium-sized. CDR3 in amino acids: CASRELAEVSSYNEQFF. The CDR3 nucleotides read TGTGCCAGCAGGGAACTAGCGGAAGTGAGCTCCTACAATGAGCAGTTCTTC. The V call is TRBV6-1, the J call TRBJ2-1; 8 bases match TRBD2. Trimming cost V 6 bases and J 0 bases; bases outside gene matches: 10. Germline CDR1 and CDR2: MNHNS and SASEGT. The length of the CDR3 is 17 residues.

The J gene is TRBJ2-7, the V gene TRBV11-2; TRBD1 is a possible D gene (6 bases). Trimming pared 6 bases from V and 4 bases from J, leaving 13 bases between. There are 13 residues in the CDR3. Germline loops: CDR1 SGHAT, CDR2 FQNNGV. CDR3 nucleotides: TGTGCCAGCAGACAGGGAAGTGGATACGAGCAGTACTTC. Amino acids: CASRQGSGYEQYF.

This rearrangement joins TRBV7-2 to TRBJ2-2; D ambiguous. V gave up 1 base and J gave up 1 base, with 13 bases separating them. This CDR3 contains 17 residues. The germline V gene encodes CDR1 SGHTA and CDR2 FQGNSA. This CDR3 reads CASSLGVPTLNTGELFF. CDR3 nucleotide sequence: TGTGCCAGCAGCTTAGGAGTCCCAACTTTGAACACCGGGGAGCTGTTTTTT.

V is TRBV27 and J is TRBJ1-6; unclear D gene. Germline V gene lookup returns CDR1 MNHEY and CDR2 SMNVEV (reference sequence). The germline V and J ends were trimmed by 2 bases and 5 bases, with 13 bases remaining between them. This CDR3 spans 16 amino acids. The CDR3 spells CASSLAGGINNSPLHF. The CDR3, as DNA: TGTGCCAGCAGTTTAGCGGGCGGGATTAATAATTCACCCCTCCACTTT.

This clone was counted a few times. The rearrangement links TRBV20-1 to TRBJ2-4; D might be TRBD2 (7 bases). V shed 5 bases and J shed 9 bases, with 11 bases lying between them. The CDR3 contains 11 residues. Germline-derived CDR1 and CDR2 are DFQATT and SNEGSKA (reference sequence). The CDR3 DNA reads as TGCAGTGCTGAGGGGGGGCGCATTCAGTACTTC. Encoded protein: CSAEGGRIQYF.

This chain joins TRBV5-1 and TRBJ2-5; 10 bases map to TRBD1. The last part of the DNA fits TRBJ2-7 better; the J call may be wrong. Germline V gives CDR1 SGHRS, CDR2 YFSETQ. The CDR3 is made up of 14 amino acids. The CDR3 loop reads CASSSRTGGNEQYF. Written as DNA, the CDR3 is TGCGCCAGCAGCTCCCGGACAGGGGGTAACGAGCAGTACTTC.

V is TRBV30 and J is TRBJ2-7; TRBD2 aligns across 9 bases. The CDR3 consists of 16 residues. Germline V lookup: CDR1 GTSNPN, CDR2 SVGIG (reference sequence). V lost 1 base and J lost 3; bases outside the gene matches: 10. CDR3 sequence (DNA): TGTGCCTGGAGTGCCCCCCCCACTAGCGGGCGCTACGAGCAGTACTTC. Protein product: CAWSAPPTSGRYEQYF.

The V and J genes are TRBV9 and TRBJ2-5; D unresolved. The length of the CDR3 is 14 residues. In germline, CDR1 is SGDLS, CDR2 YYNGEE. Trimming took 0 bases from V and 1 from J, leaving 7 bases between them. The CDR3 loop reads CASSVDPSQETQYF. The CDR3 DNA follows: TGTGCCAGCAGCGTAGACCCGAGCCAAGAGACCCAGTACTTC.

This rearrangement joins TRBV28 to TRBJ2-7; TRBD1 aligns across 9 bases. The junction had 11 bases not matched to a gene; V was cut back by 4 bases and J by 10 bases. CDR1 and CDR2 (germline): MDHEN, SYDVKM. This CDR3 region has 14 residues. The CDR3 nucleotides read TGTGCCAGCAGTTCACCGAGTGGGACAGGGATACAGTACTTC. It codes for CASSSPSGTGIQYF.

This clone was recorded a few times. The chain recombines TRBV7-9 with TRBJ2-3, with D uncertain. CDR3 length equals 12 residues. The V and J ends lost 6 bases and 6 bases respectively, with 10 bases between them. The germline CDR1 and CDR2 sequences are SEHNR and FQNEAQ (reference sequence). The CDR3 here is CASSIQLDTQYF. DNA of the CDR3: TGTGCCAGCAGTATACAGCTGGATACGCAGTATTTT.

The sample holds a few counts of this clone. The V gene is TRBV7-2, the J gene TRBJ2-1, with no clear D. CDR1 and CDR2 from the germline V gene are SGHTA and FQGNSA. V was clipped by 0 bases and J by 5 bases, with 5 bases between them. This CDR3 has 13 amino acids. The CDR3 spells CASSLASNNEQFF. CDR3 DNA: TGTGCCAGCAGCTTAGCTTCTAACAATGAGCAGTTCTTC.

This clone is a singleton in its sample. The CDR3 spells CASSRTENSPLHF. The CDR3 DNA follows: TGTGCCAGCAGTCGGACAGAGAATTCACCCCTCCACTTT. This chain joins TRBV6-6 and TRBJ1-6; TRBD1 is a possible D gene (6 bases). The CDR3 is 13 amino acids. V lost 5 bases and J 7 bases, leaving 9 bases between the germline ends. Germline CDR1 and CDR2: MNHNY and SVGAGI (reference sequence).